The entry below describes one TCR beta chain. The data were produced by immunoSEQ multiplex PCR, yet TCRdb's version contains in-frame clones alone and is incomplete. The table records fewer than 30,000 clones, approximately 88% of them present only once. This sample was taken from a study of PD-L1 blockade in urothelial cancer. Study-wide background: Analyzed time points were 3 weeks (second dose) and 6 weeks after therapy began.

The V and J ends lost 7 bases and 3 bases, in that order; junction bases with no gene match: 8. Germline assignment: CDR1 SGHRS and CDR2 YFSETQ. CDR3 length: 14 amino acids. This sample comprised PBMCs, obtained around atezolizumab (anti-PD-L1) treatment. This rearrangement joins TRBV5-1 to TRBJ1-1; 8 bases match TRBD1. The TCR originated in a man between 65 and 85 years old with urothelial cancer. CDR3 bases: TGCGCCAGCGGGAGGCAGGGGGCGCACACTGAAGCTTTCTTT. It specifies CASGRQGAHTEAFF.